These T cell receptor beta chains were read from a single sample in a study of response to subunit inactivated influenza vaccine. TCRdb re-derived calls from the RT-PCR reads in MiXCR, one entry per CDR3 protein. The sample lists fewer than 600,000 distinct CDR3 sequences, 6.5% to 8% occurring once. Sequenced material: PBMCs from blood, taken about 23 months after vaccination. These receptors were collected from a man in his fifties or sixties who received an inactivated influenza vaccine. The CDR3 runs from the conserved cysteine through the conserved F or W. D genes are given only for firm matches. Not every row has a clone size; where given, it reads once, few, many or a size class.

TRBD2 | TRBJ2-5 | TRBV18 | many | TGTGCCAGCTCACCTAGAGGGACTAGCGGGAAGGAGACCCAGTACTTC | CASSPRGTSGKETQYF
NA | TRBJ2-2 | TRBV18 | few | TGTGCCAGCTCACCAATTGACACCGGGGAGCTGTTTTTT | CASSPIDTGELFF
NA | TRBJ2-3 | TRBV27 | few | TGTGCCAGCAGCGAGACATACCTCACAGATACGCAGTATTTT | CASSETYLTDTQYF
NA | TRBJ2-6 | TRBV5-4 | few | TGTGCCAGCAGCTTGGCCGGCAGGCCCTCTGGGGCCAACGTCCTGACTTTC | CASSLAGRPSGANVLTF
TRBD1 | TRBJ2-7 | TRBV7-2 | few | TGTGCCAGCAGCTTTGGGACAGGGGCCCACGAGCAGTACTTC | CASSFGTGAHEQYF
NA | TRBJ2-3 | TRBV7-9 | NA | TGTGCCAGCAGCTGGACAGCCCCTCTTGTTTTT | CASSWTAPLVF
TRBD1 | TRBJ1-5 | TRBV20-1 | many | TGCAGTGCTGAGGGACAGGGGCAGCGCGTGCCCCAGCATTTT | CSAEGQGQRVPQHF
TRBD1 | TRBJ2-3 | TRBV11-1 | few | TGTGCCAGCAGCCCAACCGGGACAGGGGGACGGCGGAGGCCAGATACGCAGTATTTT | CASSPTGTGGRRRPDTQYF
TRBD2 | TRBJ2-1 | TRBV7-2 | few | TGTGCCAGCAGCCCGAATGGCGTCGGGGGGGGATACAATGAGCAGTTCTTC | CASSPNGVGGGYNEQFF
NA | TRBJ2-7 | TRBV2 | many | TGTGCCAGCAGTGGTGTGGGGGGATCCTACGAGGAGTACTTC | CASSGVGGSYEEYF
TRBD1 | TRBJ2-3 | TRBV19 | few | TGTGCCAGCGCAGGGGGTACAGATACGCAGTATTTT | CASAGGTDTQYF
TRBD2 | TRBJ2-7 | TRBV24-1 | NA | TGTGCCACCAGTGATTTCGGACTAGCGGGAGTGAGGCACGAGCAGTACTTC | CATSDFGLAGVRHEQYF
NA | TRBJ1-5 | TRBV20-1 | few | TGCAGTGCTAGACCAGTTCCGACAAATGGTAATCAGCCCCAGCATTTT | CSARPVPTNGNQPQHF
TRBD2 | TRBJ2-1 | TRBV5-1 | NA | TGCGCCAGCAGCTGGAGCGGGGATCCTTACAATGAGCAGTTCTTC | CASSWSGDPYNEQFF
NA | TRBJ1-1 | TRBV2 | many | TGTGCCAGCAGTGTGCAACACACTGAAGCTTTCTTT | CASSVQHTEAFF
TRBD1 | TRBJ2-6 | TRBV4-1 | many | TGCGCCAGCAGCCAATCTCCGGGACAGGGTCCTGGGGCCAACGTCCTGACTTTC | CASSQSPGQGPGANVLTF
TRBD2 | TRBJ2-7 | TRBV7-9 | few | TGTGCCAGCAGCGCCCAACTAGCGGGGACCTACGAGCAGTACTTC | CASSAQLAGTYEQYF
TRBD1 | TRBJ2-5 | TRBV28 | NA | TGTGCCAGCAGTTTAGGGGTAGGGGGCATAGAGACCCAGTACTTC | CASSLGVGGIETQYF
TRBD2 | TRBJ2-7 | TRBV10-3 | NA | TGTGCCATCAGCCAGCGGGAGGGCCTCTACGAGCAGTACTTC | CAISQREGLYEQYF
TRBD1 | TRBJ1-6 | TRBV11-2 | few | TGTGCCAGCAGCGGACTCAGGGGGCGGAATTCACCCCTCCACTTT | CASSGLRGRNSPLHF
NA | TRBJ2-7 | TRBV21-1 | NA | TGTGCCAGCAGCACGACCCGGGACCGACTGCTCGAGCAGTACTTC | CASSTTRDRLLEQYF
NA | TRBJ2-5 | TRBV7-2 | NA | TGTGCCAGCAGCTTAGTTGGGGGGGCCTTGGAGACCCAGTACTTC | CASSLVGGALETQYF
NA | TRBJ2-3 | TRBV20-1 | NA | TGCAGTGCTAGACGTCTCTTACCTGCTAGCACAGATACGCAGTATTTT | CSARRLLPASTDTQYF
NA | TRBJ1-1 | TRBV3-1 | NA | TGTGCCAGCAGAAGGGACCGGCGAGGTGAAGCTTTCTTT | CASRRDRRGEAFF
NA | TRBJ2-7 | TRBV7-2 | many | TGTGCCAGCAGCCCACTGCTGGGGCACTCCGAGCAGTACTTC | CASSPLLGHSEQYF
NA | TRBJ2-3 | TRBV29-1 | many | TGCAGCGTTGAAGGCAGGCCCATTCAGTATTTT | CSVEGRPIQYF
NA | TRBJ2-7 | TRBV3-1 | NA | TGTGCCAGCAGGCCCATGGGGCACGAGCAGTACTTC | CASRPMGHEQYF
TRBD2 | TRBJ2-1 | TRBV12-3/TRBV12-4 | many | TGTGCCAGCAGTCAGCTCTCTAGCGGGAATGAGCAGTTCTTC | CASSQLSSGNEQFF
TRBD1 | TRBJ2-1 | TRBV7-2 | many | TGTGCCAGCAGCTCCGACAGGGGCTCCTACAATGAGCAGTTCTTC | CASSSDRGSYNEQFF
TRBD1 | TRBJ2-3 | TRBV20-1 | few | TGCAGTGCTACCCGGGACAGAAGCACAGATACGCAGTATTTT | CSATRDRSTDTQYF
NA | TRBJ1-1 | TRBV6-1 | many | TGTGCCAGCAGGACAGATCTGAACACTGAAGCTTTCTTT | CASRTDLNTEAFF
NA | TRBJ2-3 | TRBV3-1 | NA | TGTGCCAGCAGCACCCCCCTAGAGAGCGGAAGCACAGATACGCAGTATTTT | CASSTPLESGSTDTQYF
TRBD1 | TRBJ2-1 | TRBV27 | many | TGTGCCAGCAGTTTATCCTCCGGGACAGGGACCTACAATGAGCAGTTCTTC | CASSLSSGTGTYNEQFF
NA | TRBJ2-1 | TRBV7-2 | NA | TGTGCCAGCAGCCTAGGGCTCCAATCCTACAATGAGCAGTTCTTC | CASSLGLQSYNEQFF
NA | TRBJ2-1 | TRBV12-3/TRBV12-4 | many | TGTGCCAGCAGTTTCTCATACAATGAGCAGTTCTTC | CASSFSYNEQFF
TRBD2 | TRBJ2-7 | TRBV4-3 | many | TGCGCCAGCAGCCAAGGGACTAGCGGTTATCACGAGCAGTACTTC | CASSQGTSGYHEQYF
TRBD1 | TRBJ2-2 | TRBV5-1 | NA | TGCGCCAGCAAGGCGGGACAGGGCTACACCGGGGAGCTGTTTTTT | CASKAGQGYTGELFF